This entry features one TCR beta chain sequence. Its antigen is unidentified. The record originates from a study of brain metastases from non-small cell lung cancer. General observations from the study: Expanded T-cell clones appeared in around 58% of brain metastases over primaries.

Using immunoSEQ multiplex PCR, the repertoire was profiled, and TCRdb retains in-frame clones only, with some absent. Of around 2,000 clones detected, around 83% appear once; the ten largest clones hold 7% to 7.5%. Deletions cut 6 bases from V and 4 bases from J, with 28 bases between. The CDR3 is 19 residues long. Germline V gives CDR1 SNHLY, CDR2 FYNNEI. This receptor was obtained from a donor aged 40 or older with non-small cell lung cancer. The chain joins TRBV2 to TRBJ2-1; D remains unclear. The sample taken for sequencing was tissue from a brain metastasis. CDR3 in amino acids: CASRGSYRVRLESYNEQFF. The DNA for the CDR3 is TGTGCCAGCAGGGGGTCCTACAGAGTAAGACTCGAATCATACAATGAGCAGTTCTTC. The whole variable domain, remainder taken from reference TRBV2 and TRBJ2-1, is EPEVTQTPSHQVTQMGQEVILRCVPISNHLYFYWYRQILGQKVEFLVSFYNNEISEKSEIFDDQFSVERPDGSNFTLKIRSTKLEDSAMYFCASRGSYRVRLESYNEQFFGPGTRLTVL.